A single count supports the clone carrying this T cell receptor beta chain. The source of the sample is a study of T cell clones after liver transplantation. CDR3 length: 15 amino acids. The J segment lost 9 bases and the V segment lost 4 bases, leaving 6 bases of the junction unmatched. Germline lookup yields CDR1 LGHNA and CDR2 YNFKEQ. The repertoire was sequenced with immunoSEQ multiplex PCR; TCRdb's copy has only in-frame clones and lacks some. The profile shows approximately 100,000 clones, around 83% of them singletons. The chain links TRBV4-2 to TRBJ1-6; TRBD1 agrees at 10 bases. The sequenced sample was CD4+ T cells from blood, obtained before liver transplant. This sequence originates from a human donor who received a liver transplant. The CDR3 loop is CASSRGDRGSSPLHF. DNA of the CDR3: TGTGCCAGCAGCCGGGGGGACAGGGGTTCTTCACCCCTCCACTTT.